What follows are 24 T cell receptor beta chains derived from one specimen sequenced in a study of cytomegalovirus exposure and HLA in healthy donors. The PCR was carried out with 60 Vbeta primers and 13 Jbeta primers. Only in-frame clones appear in the TCRdb table, and some are missing; sequencing was by immunoSEQ multiplex PCR. The data hold about 120,000 clones, with 80% to 90% observed a single time. Input material: PBMCs. These receptors all come from a man aged 35 to 55 in good health and CMV-seronegative.

This clone occurred a few times. The rearrangement joins TRBV5-6 to TRBJ2-3; TRBD2 matches at 10 bases. This CDR3 contains 18 residues. The V segment lost 0 bases and the J segment 3 bases; nucleotides outside the gene matches: 10. CDR1 and CDR2 (germline): SGHDT, YYEEEE. The CDR3 spells CASSLATSGGASTDTQYF. DNA of the CDR3: TGTGCCAGCAGCTTGGCGACAAGCGGGGGGGCTTCAACAGATACGCAGTATTTT.

The CDR3 region is CASSGRKDRGLNEQFF. CDR3 coding DNA: TGTGCCAGCAGTGGACGGAAAGACAGGGGTTTGAATGAGCAGTTCTTC. The genes are TRBV6-1 and TRBJ2-1, with TRBD1 matching over 8 bases. This CDR3 comprises 16 residues. Germline CDR1 MNHNS, CDR2 SASEGT. The V segment lost 4 bases and the J segment 7 bases; nucleotides outside the gene matches: 12.

The gene calls are TRBV9 and TRBJ2-7; 7 bases line up with TRBD1. The V gene end was trimmed by 3 bases and the J gene end by 1 base; junction bases not matched to a gene: 7. Per the germline V gene, CDR1 is SGDLS and CDR2 is YYNGEE. CDR3 size: 15 residues. CDR3 in DNA: TGTGCCAGCAGCGCGAGCCGGGACAGATCCTACGAGCAGTACTTC. Translation: CASSASRDRSYEQYF.

This chain links TRBV7-8 with TRBJ1-1, with D possibly TRBD1 on 5 matching bases. The germline gives CDR1 SGHVS, CDR2 FQNEAQ. The CDR3 sequence is 14 residues long. V was cut by 3 bases and J by 3 bases, with 11 bases left in between. Here the CDR3 reads CASSFLGQDTEAFF. CDR3 DNA sequence: TGTGCCAGCAGCTTTTTGGGGCAAGACACTGAAGCTTTCTTT.

The chain uses TRBV7-3 and TRBJ2-7, with 7 bases identical to TRBD2. Per germline, CDR1 SGHTA and CDR2 FQGTGA. V trimming: 3 bases; J trimming: 3 bases; junction bases outside the gene matches: 8. This CDR3 has 15 amino acids. CDR3 sequence: CASSFEAGVYYEQYF. In DNA form, the CDR3 reads TGTGCCAGCAGCTTCGAGGCGGGAGTGTACTACGAGCAGTACTTC.

This clone turned up a few times. The V gene is TRBV7-3, the J gene TRBJ1-6; D unresolved. There are 13 residues in the CDR3. The germline V gene encodes CDR1 SGHTA and CDR2 FQGTGA. Trimming pared 5 bases from V and 7 bases from J, leaving 9 bases between. CDR3 in amino acids: CASSNGPNSPLHF. CDR3 nucleotide sequence: TGTGCCAGCAGCAATGGGCCGAATTCACCCCTCCACTTT. Drawing the rest from reference TRBV7-3 and TRBJ1-6, the complete variable domain is GAGVSQTPSNKVTEKGKYVELRCDPISGHTALYWYRQSLGQGPEFLIYFQGTGAADDSGLPNDRFFAVRPEGSVSTLKIQRTERGDSAVYLCASSNGPNSPLHFGNGTRLTVT.

Notes on this clone: Relative to the germline gene, one junction end is altered; a read error may explain this. This CDR3 reads CASSVGVLAGGSTDTQCF. CDR3 DNA sequence: TGTGCCAGCAGCGTAGGAGTACTAGCGGGGGGAAGCACAGATACGCAGTGTTTT. This chain uses TRBV9 with TRBJ2-3, with 12 bases lining up with TRBD2. The CDR3 runs 18 residues. CDR1 is SGDLS and CDR2 is YYNGEE in the germline V gene.

The CDR3 DNA follows: TGCGCCAGCAGCAAAGGACAGGGCGTAGATACGCAGTATTTT. Amino acids: CASSKGQGVDTQYF. This chain links TRBV5-1 with TRBJ2-3, with 8 bases lining up with TRBD1. Germline assignment: CDR1 SGHRS and CDR2 YFSETQ. The CDR3 spans 14 residues. V shed 4 bases, J shed 5 bases, and the junction held 6 bases outside the gene matches.

This clone was observed a few times. This chain joins TRBV7-9 and TRBJ2-1; 16 bases are shared with TRBD2. CDR3 length: 17 residues. V shed 4 bases, J shed 8 bases, and the junction held 8 bases outside the gene matches. Per the germline V gene, CDR1 is SEHNR and CDR2 is FQNEAQ (reference sequence). The CDR3 DNA reads TGTGCCAGCAGCTCAGGGACTAGCGGGAGGGCCCTTGATGAGCAGTTCTTC. Its translation: CASSSGTSGRALDEQFF.

This clone was seen more than once but under ten times. Since the CDR3 does not end with the conserved phenylalanine or tryptophan, this likely comes from a read error. Because the CDR3's place on the DNA is in doubt, the DNA is left out and the CDR3 is given as listed by TCRdb. V usage is TRBV21-1 and J usage is TRBJ2-4; the table names TRBD1, a call not compared with the DNA. TRBV21-1 is labeled a pseudogene. Ends included, the CDR3 has 11 residues. This CDR3 is CASSTDRVMVS.

This clone was found a few times. The chain combines TRBV9 with TRBJ1-2; D remains unclear. V was shortened by 4 bases and J by 4 bases, with 14 bases between the two germline ends. CDR1 SGDLS and CDR2 YYNGEE come from the germline V gene. The CDR3 has 14 amino acids. The CDR3 is CASSQRWEGYGYTF. The CDR3 DNA is TGTGCCAGCAGCCAAAGATGGGAGGGCTATGGCTACACCTTC.

The V gene is TRBV15, the J gene TRBJ1-1; maybe TRBD1 (6 bases). The CDR3 is 13 residues long. Trimming pared 2 bases from V and 6 bases from J, leaving 10 bases between. The germline V gene encodes CDR1 LNHNV and CDR2 YYDKDF (reference sequence). The CDR3 coding sequence is TGTGCCACCAGCAGAAACAGGGCTGCTGAAGCTTTCTTT. This encodes CATSRNRAAEAFF.

This chain connects TRBV14 to TRBJ2-7, with 7 positions matching TRBD2. Germline V gives CDR1 SGHDN, CDR2 FVKESK. J lost 2 bases, V lost 4 bases, and 8 bases had no gene match. The CDR3 is made up of 15 amino acids. The CDR3 sequence is CASSLVGGRPYEQYF. As DNA, the CDR3 is TGTGCCAGCAGCCTTGTGGGAGGGCGACCCTACGAGCAGTACTTC.

The chain uses TRBV4-2 and TRBJ2-2, with D hard to call. The germline V and J ends were trimmed by 0 bases and 3 bases, with 5 bases remaining between them. Germline CDR1 reads LGHNA; CDR2 reads YNFKEQ. CDR3 length equals 14 residues. This CDR3 reads CASSQEWHTGELFF. CDR3 nucleotides: TGTGCCAGCAGCCAAGAATGGCACACCGGGGAGCTGTTTTTT.

The chain links TRBV5-1 to TRBJ2-7, with TRBD1 matching 10 bases. Germline assignment: CDR1 SGHRS and CDR2 YFSETQ. V lost 4 bases, J lost 2 bases, and 6 bases stayed unmatched. This CDR3 region has 15 residues. DNA of the CDR3: TGCGCCAGCAGCATGGGACAGGGGATGACCTACGAGCAGTACTTC. The encoded protein is CASSMGQGMTYEQYF.

A single count supports this clone. The chain is built from TRBV30 and TRBJ2-3; TRBD1 matches 7 bases. This CDR3 is built from 13 residues. The trim removed 2 bases at V and 3 bases at J, leaving 2 bases unmatched. Per germline, CDR1 GTSNPN and CDR2 SVGIG (reference sequence). The CDR3 coding sequence is TGTGCCTGGAGTTTGACAGGGACAGATACGCAGTATTTT. Encoded protein: CAWSLTGTDTQYF.

The chain joins TRBV29-1 to TRBJ2-5; possibly TRBD1 for D (6 bases). The germline V gene encodes CDR1 SQVTM and CDR2 ANQGSEA. V lost 6 bases, J lost 4 bases, and 12 bases lay in between. This CDR3 is built from 12 residues. The CDR3 loop is CSVPQGRETQYF. CDR3 DNA sequence: TGCAGCGTCCCCCAGGGGCGAGAGACCCAGTACTTC.

In its sample, this clone was seen a few times. The chain joins TRBV5-1 to TRBJ1-4, with a tentative D call TRBD1 (6 bases). Germline V gene data show CDR1 as SGHRS and CDR2 as YFSETQ. The CDR3 sequence is 15 residues long. V lost 0 bases to trimming and J lost 7 bases, with 13 bases between them. The CDR3 DNA follows: TGCGCCAGCAGCTTGGAGTGGGACAAAGCTGAAAAACTGTTTTTT. Protein sequence: CASSLEWDKAEKLFF.

This chain connects TRBV4-3 to TRBJ2-1, with 7 bases that match TRBD2. The CDR3 totals 16 residues. V shed 1 base, J shed 4 bases, and the junction held 7 bases outside the gene matches. CDR1 and CDR2 from the germline V gene are LGHNA and YSLEER. The CDR3 region is CASSQAAGVLYNEQFF. The CDR3 DNA sequence: TGCGCCAGCAGCCAAGCCGCGGGAGTTCTGTACAATGAGCAGTTCTTC.

The chain combines TRBV4-3 with TRBJ2-3; TRBD2 might be the D (6 bases). The CDR3 is made up of 18 amino acids. Trimming left V 0 bases short and J 1 base short, with 17 bases between. Germline lookup yields CDR1 LGHNA and CDR2 YSLEER. Here the CDR3 reads CASSQDGHGTHGTDTQYF. The CDR3 DNA follows: TGCGCCAGCAGCCAAGACGGGCACGGGACTCACGGCACAGATACGCAGTATTTT.

The J gene is TRBJ1-4, the V gene TRBV27; 7 bases are shared with TRBD1. The CDR3 consists of 15 residues. Trimming cost V 4 bases and J 4 bases; bases outside gene matches: 6. Germline loops: CDR1 MNHEY, CDR2 SMNVEV (reference sequence). For the CDR3, the DNA is TGTGCCAGCAGTTATCAGGGACAGTTTAATGAAAAACTGTTTTTT. It codes for CASSYQGQFNEKLFF.

This chain links TRBV7-3 with TRBJ1-1; no clear D gene. Germline lookup yields CDR1 SGHTA and CDR2 FQGTGA. Trimming removed 5 bases from V and 8 bases from J, with 15 bases in between. This CDR3 region has 13 residues. In nucleotides, the CDR3 is TGTGCCAGCAGCCCTAGCCCTGGGTGGGAAGCTTTCTTT. Protein: CASSPSPGWEAFF.

This clone was counted only a few times. This rearrangement joins TRBV5-1 to TRBJ2-7, with TRBD2 matching over 8 bases. J gave up 0 bases and V 1 base, and 6 bases lay outside the gene matches. Germline CDR1 is SGHRS and CDR2 is YFSETQ. The CDR3 is 16 amino acids. The CDR3 loop reads CASSLPSGSSSYEQYF. The CDR3, as DNA: TGCGCCAGCAGCTTGCCAAGCGGGAGTAGCTCCTACGAGCAGTACTTC.

The V and J genes are TRBV6-1 and TRBJ1-2; possibly TRBD1 for D (5 bases). V was pared by 8 bases and J by 4 bases, with 20 bases between. Germline V gives CDR1 MNHNS, CDR2 SASEGT. The CDR3 extends over 15 amino acids. The CDR3 bases are TGTGCCAGCGCCACGAACAGGCTGGGTGGCTATGGCTACACCTTC. Residues: CASATNRLGGYGYTF.